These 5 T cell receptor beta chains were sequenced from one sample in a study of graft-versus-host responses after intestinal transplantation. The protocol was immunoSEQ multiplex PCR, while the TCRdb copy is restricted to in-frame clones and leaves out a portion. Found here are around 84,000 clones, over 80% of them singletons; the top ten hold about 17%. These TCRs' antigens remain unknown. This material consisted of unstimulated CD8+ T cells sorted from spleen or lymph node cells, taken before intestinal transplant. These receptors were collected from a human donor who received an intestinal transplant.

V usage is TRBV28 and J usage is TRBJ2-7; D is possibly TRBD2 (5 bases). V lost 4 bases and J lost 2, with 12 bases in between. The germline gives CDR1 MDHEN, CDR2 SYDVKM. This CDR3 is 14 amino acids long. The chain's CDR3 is CASSYEGTAYEQYF. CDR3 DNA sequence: TGTGCCAGCAGTTACGAGGGTACGGCCTACGAGCAGTACTTC.

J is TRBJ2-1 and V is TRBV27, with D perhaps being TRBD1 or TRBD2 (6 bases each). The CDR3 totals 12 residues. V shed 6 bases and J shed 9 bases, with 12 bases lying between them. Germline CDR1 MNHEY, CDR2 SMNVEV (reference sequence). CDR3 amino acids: CASSRLGGEQFF. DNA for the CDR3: TGTGCCAGCAGCAGACTAGGGGGTGAGCAGTTCTTC.

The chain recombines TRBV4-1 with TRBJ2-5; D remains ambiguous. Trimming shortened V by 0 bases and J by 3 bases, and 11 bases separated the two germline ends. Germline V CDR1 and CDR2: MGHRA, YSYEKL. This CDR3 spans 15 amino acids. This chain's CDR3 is CASSQDGQSEETQYF. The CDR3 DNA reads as TGCGCCAGCAGCCAAGATGGGCAGAGTGAAGAGACCCAGTACTTC.

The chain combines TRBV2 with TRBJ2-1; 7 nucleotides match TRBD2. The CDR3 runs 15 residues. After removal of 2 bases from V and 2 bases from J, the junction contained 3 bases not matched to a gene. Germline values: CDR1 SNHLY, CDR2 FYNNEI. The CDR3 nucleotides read TGTGCCAGCAGTGAAAGGGCGGGGGCCTACAATGAGCAGTTCTTC. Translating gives CASSERAGAYNEQFF.

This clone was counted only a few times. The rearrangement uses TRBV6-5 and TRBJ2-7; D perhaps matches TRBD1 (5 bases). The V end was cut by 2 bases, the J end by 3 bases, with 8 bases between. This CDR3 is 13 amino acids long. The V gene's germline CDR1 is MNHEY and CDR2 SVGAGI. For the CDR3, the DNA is TGTGCCAGCAGTTACGGCAGGGACTACGAGCAGTACTTC. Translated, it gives CASSYGRDYEQYF.